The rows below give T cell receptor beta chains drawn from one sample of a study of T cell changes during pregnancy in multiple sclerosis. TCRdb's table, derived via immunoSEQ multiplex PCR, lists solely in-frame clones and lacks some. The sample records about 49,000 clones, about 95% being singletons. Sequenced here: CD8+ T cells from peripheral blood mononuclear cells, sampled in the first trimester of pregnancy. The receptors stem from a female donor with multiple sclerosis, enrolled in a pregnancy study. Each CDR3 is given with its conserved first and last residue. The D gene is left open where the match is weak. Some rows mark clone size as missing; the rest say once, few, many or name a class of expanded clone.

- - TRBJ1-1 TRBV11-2 TGTGCCAGCAGCTTAGAGGGGGCACACACTGAAGCTTTCTTT CASSLEGAHTEAFF
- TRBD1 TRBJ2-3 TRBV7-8 TGTGCCTCAGTCCCGGGACAGAACACAGATACGCAGTATTTT CASVPGQNTDTQYF
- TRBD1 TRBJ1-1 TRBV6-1 TGTGCCAGCAGTGATTGGACAGGGGTGAACACTGAAGCTTTCTTT CASSDWTGVNTEAFF
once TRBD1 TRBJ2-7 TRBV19 TGTGCCAGTAGTACCCAGGGGGTAGGCTACGAGCAGTACTTC CASSTQGVGYEQYF
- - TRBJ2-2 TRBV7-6 TGTGCCAGCAGCTTAGTACACCCTAACACCGGGGAGCTGTTTTTT CASSLVHPNTGELFF
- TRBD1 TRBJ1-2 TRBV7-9 TGTGCCAGCAGCTTAGCGGAGGACAGGGGGAGAGGCTACACCTTC CASSLAEDRGRGYTF
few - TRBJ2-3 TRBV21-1 TGTGCCAGCAGCGAGACAGGGGTATGGTGGCGGGAGAGTAGATCAGATACGCAGTATTTT CASSETGVWWRESRSDTQYF
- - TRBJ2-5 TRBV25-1 TGTGCCAGCAGTGACCTAGAGACCCAGTACTTC CASSDLETQYF
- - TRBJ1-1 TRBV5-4 TGTGCCAGCAGCGTTGGCGGGGAGGGGGGAGTGAACACTGAAGCTTTCTTT CASSVGGEGGVNTEAFF
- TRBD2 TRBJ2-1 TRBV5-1 TGCGCCAGCAGCTTGGACGAGCGGGGGCGGGATGAGCAGTTCTTC CASSLDERGRDEQFF
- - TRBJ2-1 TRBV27 TGTGCCAGCAGTTCCGGGCGGGCGCAGTTCTTC CASSSGRAQFF
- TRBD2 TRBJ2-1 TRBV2 TGTGCCAGCAGTGAAGCCCCGGGACTAGTTTCCCATGAGCAGTTCTTC CASSEAPGLVSHEQFF
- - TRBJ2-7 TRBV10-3 TGTGCCATCAGTGAGAAATCGGAGGATTACTCCTACGAGCAGTACTTC CAISEKSEDYSYEQYF
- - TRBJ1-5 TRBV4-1 TGCGCCAGCAGCCAAAAGGGGGGGAGTTACAATCAGCCCCAGCATTTT CASSQKGGSYNQPQHF
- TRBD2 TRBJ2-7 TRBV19 TGTGCCAGTAGTATCGGGACTAGCGGGAGCTACGAGCAGTACTTC CASSIGTSGSYEQYF
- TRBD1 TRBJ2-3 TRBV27 TGTGCCAGCAGTTCTTCAGGGGGCGCCCCAGATACGCAGTATTTT CASSSSGGAPDTQYF
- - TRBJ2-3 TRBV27 TGTGCCAGCAGTATACGACAGGATACTAGCACAGATACGCAGTATTTT CASSIRQDTSTDTQYF
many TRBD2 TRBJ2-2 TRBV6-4 TGTGCCAGCAGTGACTCAGCGGGAAACACCGGGGAGCTGTTTTTT CASSDSAGNTGELFF
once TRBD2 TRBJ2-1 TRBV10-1 TGCGCCAGCAGTGGCCGAGGGACTAGCGGGATTCAGGAGCAGTTCTTC CASSGRGTSGIQEQFF
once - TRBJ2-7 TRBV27 TGTGCCAGCAGTGTCGGCAGGGGTCGCGAGCAGTACTTC CASSVGRGREQYF
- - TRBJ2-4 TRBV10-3 TGTGCCATCAGTGGCGGGGAAGGCGACATTCAGTACTTC CAISGGEGDIQYF
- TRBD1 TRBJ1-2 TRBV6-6 TGTGCCAGCAGTTACGAGACAGGGGGCGCTAGTGGCTACACCTTC CASSYETGGASGYTF
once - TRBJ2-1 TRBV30 TGTGCCTGGAGTGTAGCTAGCAGTCCGTTCTTC CAWSVASSPFF
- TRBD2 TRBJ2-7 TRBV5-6 TGTGCCAGCAGCTTGCTGGGACTAGCGGACCGGAACGAGCAGTACTTC CASSLLGLADRNEQYF
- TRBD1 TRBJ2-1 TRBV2 TGTGCCAGCAGATCGGGACAGGGACATGAGCAGTTCTTC CASRSGQGHEQFF
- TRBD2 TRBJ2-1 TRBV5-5 TGTGCCAGCAGCTTCGGGTGGGAGGGCCTTTACAATGAGCAGTTCTTC CASSFGWEGLYNEQFF
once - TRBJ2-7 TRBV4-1 TGCGCCAGCAGCCAAGGGCGGGGCTCCTACGAGCAGTACTTC CASSQGRGSYEQYF
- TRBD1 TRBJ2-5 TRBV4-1 TGCGCCAGCAGCCAAGACGCCTTTGACAGGGTGGAGACCCAGTACTTC CASSQDAFDRVETQYF
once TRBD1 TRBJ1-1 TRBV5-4 TGTGCCAGCAGCGAAGACAGGGTTAAGAACACTGAAGCTTTCTTT CASSEDRVKNTEAFF
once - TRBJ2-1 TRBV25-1 TGTGCCAGCAGCGAGATTACTAGAAACAATGAGCAGTTCTTC CASSEITRNNEQFF
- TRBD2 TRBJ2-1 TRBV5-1 TGCGCCATCTCGAGCGGGAGGGACTACAATGAGCAGTTCTTC CAISSGRDYNEQFF
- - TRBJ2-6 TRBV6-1 TGTGCCAGCAACCAGGGTGATGGGGCCAACGTCCTGACTTTC CASNQGDGANVLTF
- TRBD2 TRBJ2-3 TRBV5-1 TGCGCCAGCAGCTTCAGACTAGCGGGGATAACAGATACGCAGTATTTT CASSFRLAGITDTQYF
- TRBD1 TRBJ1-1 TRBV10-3 TGTGCCATCAGTGACTTGGGGTTGGACAGGGCGAACACTGAAGCTTTCTTT CAISDLGLDRANTEAFF
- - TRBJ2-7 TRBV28 TGTGCCAGCAAAACGGACAGTGGGCTCTACGAGCAGTACTTC CASKTDSGLYEQYF
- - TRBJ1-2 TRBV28 TGTGCCGCGGGGTATCTCGGTTACACCTTC CAAGYLGYTF
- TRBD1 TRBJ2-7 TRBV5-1 TGCGCCAGCAGCTTCGGGACAGGGAACGAGCAGTACTTC CASSFGTGNEQYF
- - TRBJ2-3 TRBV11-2 TGTGCCAGCAGCCCCGGCCGGAGGACAGATACGCAGTATTTT CASSPGRRTDTQYF
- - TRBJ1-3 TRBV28 TGTGCCAGCAGTTTAGGCACGCCTTGGGCCCCTTCTGGAAACACCATATATTTT CASSLGTPWAPSGNTIYF
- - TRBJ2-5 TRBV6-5 TGTGCCAGCAGTCTAGGGACACAAGAGACCCAGTACTTC CASSLGTQETQYF
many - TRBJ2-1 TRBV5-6 TGTGCCAGCACCGGACTGCAGACCTACAATGAGCAGTTCTTC CASTGLQTYNEQFF
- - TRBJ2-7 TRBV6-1 TGTGCCAGCAGTGAGACAGTGACCTACGAGCAGTACTTC CASSETVTYEQYF
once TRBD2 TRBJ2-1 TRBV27 TGTGCCAGCACCGCCTCTCTAGCGGCCGGGGACTACAATGAGCAGTTCTTC CASTASLAAGDYNEQFF
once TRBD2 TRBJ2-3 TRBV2 TGTGCCAGCAGTGACCCGAGGGTGTCTAGCGGGAGTATGAGGCCAAAGTGGGATACGCAGTATTTT CASSDPRVSSGSMRPKWDTQYF
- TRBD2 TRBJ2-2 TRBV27 TGTGCCAGCAGTTCGGGGGCGGGACTAGGTGGGGGCTGGGAGCTGTTTTTT CASSSGAGLGGGWELFF
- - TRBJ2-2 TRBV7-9 TGTGCCAGCAGCGGGGAGGACACCGGGGAGCTGTTTTTT CASSGEDTGELFF
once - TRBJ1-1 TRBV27 TGTGCCAGCAGACCTATTCAACTAGGGTCGGGCACTGAAGCTTTCTTT CASRPIQLGSGTEAFF
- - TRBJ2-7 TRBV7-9 TGTGCCAGCAGCCCCATACCGCTAAGCTACGAGCAGTACTTC CASSPIPLSYEQYF
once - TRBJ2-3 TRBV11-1 TGTGCCAGCAGCGGTGGGGAAGCGGGTCCGCGAAGCACAGATACGCAGTATTTT CASSGGEAGPRSTDTQYF
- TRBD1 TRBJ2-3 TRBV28 TGTGCCAGCAGCCCTATCACGGGACAGGGGGCCGATACGCAGTATTTT CASSPITGQGADTQYF
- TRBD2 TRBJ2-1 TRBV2 TGTGCCAGCAGTGACAGGCGGGAGAGGAGTGAGCAGTTCTTC CASSDRRERSEQFF
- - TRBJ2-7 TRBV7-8 TGTGCCAGCAGCCTCGAAACTTCCTACGAGCAGTACTTC CASSLETSYEQYF
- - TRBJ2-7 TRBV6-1 TGTGCCAGCAGTGACGGGAGCTCCTACGAGCAGTACTTC CASSDGSSYEQYF
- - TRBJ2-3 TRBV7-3 TGTGCCAGCAGCTCTAAACCGGGAGCCCCCCCGACAGATACGCAGTATTTT CASSSKPGAPPTDTQYF
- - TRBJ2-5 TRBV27 TGTGCCAGCAGTTTATGGGCAGGGCTACAAGAGACCCAGTACTTC CASSLWAGLQETQYF
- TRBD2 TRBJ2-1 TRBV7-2 TGTGCCAGCAGCATACCGGGACTAGCGGGCCCTTACAATGAGCAGTTCTTC CASSIPGLAGPYNEQFF
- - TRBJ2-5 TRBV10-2 TGCGCCAGCTTGACTAGTCAAGAGACCCAGTACTTC CASLTSQETQYF
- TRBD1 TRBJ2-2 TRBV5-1 TGCGCCAGCAGCGGGGAAACAGGGGTCACCGGGGAGCTGTTTTTT CASSGETGVTGELFF
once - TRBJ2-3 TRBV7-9 TGTGCCAGCAGCTCCAGGGTAGGGCTTAGCACAGATACGCAGTATTTT CASSSRVGLSTDTQYF
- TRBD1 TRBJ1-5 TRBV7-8 TGTGCCAGCAGCCTCAGGGGGACAGACTATAGCAATCAGCCCCAGCATTTT CASSLRGTDYSNQPQHF